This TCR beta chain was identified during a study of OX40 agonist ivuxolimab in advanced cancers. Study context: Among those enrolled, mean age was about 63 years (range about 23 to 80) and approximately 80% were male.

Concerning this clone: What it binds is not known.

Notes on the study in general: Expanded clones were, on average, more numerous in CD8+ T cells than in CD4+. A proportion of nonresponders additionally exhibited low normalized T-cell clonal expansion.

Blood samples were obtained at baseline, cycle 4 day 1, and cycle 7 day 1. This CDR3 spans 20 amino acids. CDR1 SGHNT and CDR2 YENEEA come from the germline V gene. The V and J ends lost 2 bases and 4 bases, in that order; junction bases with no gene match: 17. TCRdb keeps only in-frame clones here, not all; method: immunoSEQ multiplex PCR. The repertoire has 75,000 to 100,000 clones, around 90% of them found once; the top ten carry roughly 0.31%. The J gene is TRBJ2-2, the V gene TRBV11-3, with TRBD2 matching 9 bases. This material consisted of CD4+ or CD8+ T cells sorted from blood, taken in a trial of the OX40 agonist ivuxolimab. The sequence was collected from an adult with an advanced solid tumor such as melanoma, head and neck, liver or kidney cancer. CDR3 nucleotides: TGTGCCAGCAGCTTAACCCGGTGGCTAGCGGGAATGAGAGGCACCGGGGAGCTGTTTTTT. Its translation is CASSLTRWLAGMRGTGELFF.